A selection of T cell receptor beta chains follows, all from one sample in a study of cytomegalovirus exposure and HLA in healthy donors. TCRdb keeps only in-frame clones here, not all; method: immunoSEQ multiplex PCR. This table holds about 160,000 clones, 60% to 85% found once. The sequenced sample consisted of PBMCs. The receptors come from a middle-aged woman in good health and CMV-seronegative. Each CDR3 is given with its conserved first and last residue. A D gene is named only where the DNA matches it firmly. Some rows have no size entry. The others give once, few or many, or a class for an expanded clone.

CDR3 DNA | CDR3 protein | D gene | J gene | V gene | clone size
TGCGCCAGCAGCTTAAAGGGGGGGCTGAACACCGGGGAGCTGTTTTTT | CASSLKGGLNTGELFF | - | TRBJ2-2 | TRBV5-1 | -
TGTGCCAGCTCACGCAACAGGGGCAGCTCCTACAATGAGCAGTTCTTC | CASSRNRGSSYNEQFF | TRBD1 | TRBJ2-1 | TRBV18 | -
TGTGCCAGCTCACCACCGACAGTACGAGAGACCCAGTACTTC | CASSPPTVRETQYF | - | TRBJ2-5 | TRBV18 | -
TGCGCCAGCAGCCAAATCCGATACCAAGGCACCCGACTTAACTATGGCTACACCTTC | CASSQIRYQGTRLNYGYTF | - | TRBJ1-2 | TRBV4-1 | -
TGTGCCAGCAGCGGCAGGGGCGCCACCGGGGAGCTGTTTTTT | CASSGRGATGELFF | - | TRBJ2-2 | TRBV7-6 | -
TGTGCCAGCAGTTACGGAGAGACCCAGTACTTC | CASSYGETQYF | - | TRBJ2-5 | TRBV6-1 | -
TGTGCCAGCAGTTCCCCGCAGACAGGGCGGCAGCCCCAGCATTTT | CASSSPQTGRQPQHF | TRBD1 | TRBJ1-5 | TRBV28 | -
TGTGCCAGCAATCGACAGGGTCGAGAGACCCAGTACTTC | CASNRQGRETQYF | TRBD1 | TRBJ2-5 | TRBV7-9 | -
TGTGCCAGCAGTGGAGTCGGCGGGCCCGGCACTGAAGCTTTCTTT | CASSGVGGPGTEAFF | - | TRBJ1-1 | TRBV2 | -
TGTGCCAGCAGCCTCAACGGACACAATCAGCCCCAGCATTTT | CASSLNGHNQPQHF | - | TRBJ1-5 | TRBV5-4 | -
TGCGCCAGCAGCTTGACAGGGGGCTTCGGAAACACCATATATTTT | CASSLTGGFGNTIYF | TRBD1 | TRBJ1-3 | TRBV5-1 | few
TGTGCCAGTGGAAGGGGTCAGGGGTTCGAGCAGTACTTC | CASGRGQGFEQYF | - | TRBJ2-7 | TRBV2 | -
TGTGCCAGCAGCTTGGATGGCGGGGGGGCCCAAGAGACCCAGTACTTC | CASSLDGGGAQETQYF | TRBD2 | TRBJ2-5 | TRBV5-4 | -
TGTGCCAGCAGCGTGGACAATGAAGAGACCCAGTACTTC | CASSVDNEETQYF | - | TRBJ2-5 | TRBV5-4 | -
TGTGCCAGCAGTGACCGGAGGCAGAACTATGGCTACACCTTC | CASSDRRQNYGYTF | - | TRBJ1-2 | TRBV6-1 | -
TGTGCCAGCCCACAGGGCCAGTCTGGGGCCAACGTCCTGACTTTC | CASPQGQSGANVLTF | - | TRBJ2-6 | TRBV6-4 | -
TGCGCCAGCAGCTTGGCGCAGGGATTCGTTCTTGAAGCTTTCTTT | CASSLAQGFVLEAFF | - | TRBJ1-1 | TRBV5-1 | -
TGTGCCAGCAGTTTATCGGGACAGGGGCCTACTAACTATGGCTACACCTTC | CASSLSGQGPTNYGYTF | TRBD1 | TRBJ1-2 | TRBV27 | -
TGTGCCATCAGTGAGTACAGCCAAGAGACCCAGTACTTC | CAISEYSQETQYF | - | TRBJ2-5 | TRBV10-3 | few
TGTGCCAGCAGTGGCGACAGGGGGCCCCCCTACGAGCAGTACTTC | CASSGDRGPPYEQYF | TRBD1 | TRBJ2-7 | TRBV25-1 | once
TGTGCCAGCAGCCTTCCGGAGAGGGTCGATACTAACTATGGCTACACCTTC | CASSLPERVDTNYGYTF | - | TRBJ1-2 | TRBV7-9 | -
TGTGCCAGCAGTCCCAATCGGGAAGCCAACTATGGCTACACCTTC | CASSPNREANYGYTF | - | TRBJ1-2 | TRBV28 | once
TGTGCCAGCAGCCTTAGCAGGACATACAACACTGAAGCTTTCTTT | CASSLSRTYNTEAFF | - | TRBJ1-1 | TRBV6-5 | -
TGTGCCAGCAGCCGGGACAGGGGCCCTCACGAGCAGTACTTC | CASSRDRGPHEQYF | TRBD1 | TRBJ2-7 | TRBV6-5 | -
TGTGCCAGCAGCGTAGCAGGGGCCGCGTATTCACCCCTCCACTTT | CASSVAGAAYSPLHF | - | TRBJ1-6 | TRBV9 | -
TGTGCCAGCTCACCAGGCAGGGGGTGGACTGAAGCTTTCTTT | CASSPGRGWTEAFF | TRBD1 | TRBJ1-1 | TRBV18 | -
TGTGCCAGCAGCAGCGGAGCGGGGGGAGGAGAGGCCCAGTACTTC | CASSSGAGGGEAQYF | TRBD2 | TRBJ2-5 | TRBV4-2 | -
TGTGCCAGCAGTTCTCCAGGGGAGATGAACACTGAAGCTTTCTTT | CASSSPGEMNTEAFF | - | TRBJ1-1 | TRBV5-4 | few
TGTGCCAGCAGCCCTAGGACTAGCGGGGTCCAAGAGACCCAGTACTTC | CASSPRTSGVQETQYF | TRBD2 | TRBJ2-5 | TRBV7-2 | -
TGTGCCAGCAGTGTCCGACAGGGTGTGGGCCAGCCCCAGCATTTT | CASSVRQGVGQPQHF | TRBD1 | TRBJ1-5 | TRBV6-1 | -
TGTGCCAGTAGTAAGACAGGCTCCTACGAGCAGTACTTC | CASSKTGSYEQYF | - | TRBJ2-7 | TRBV19 | -
TGTGCCAGCAGTTACTCAGGGGCAAGGGGGGCCAACGTCCTGACTTTC | CASSYSGARGANVLTF | - | TRBJ2-6 | TRBV6-5 | -
TGTGCCATCAGTGAGTCGGGAGGGGCCTATAATTCACCCCTCCACTTT | CAISESGGAYNSPLHF | - | TRBJ1-6 | TRBV10-3 | few
TGCAGCGCCCAGGGGGTGGCGGGGAAAGGTGAAGCTTTCTTT | CSAQGVAGKGEAFF | TRBD1 | TRBJ1-1 | TRBV29-1 | -
TGTGCCAGCAGGAGTACAGGGGGAGGTTGGAACACTGAAGCTTTCTTT | CASRSTGGGWNTEAFF | TRBD1 | TRBJ1-1 | TRBV11-2 | -
TGTGCCAGCAGCCAATCCGCCGGGAAGGTTGAAGCTTTCTTT | CASSQSAGKVEAFF | - | TRBJ1-1 | TRBV16 | -
TGTGCCAGCAATTTTGGGGGCACGGGCGAGCAGTACTTC | CASNFGGTGEQYF | - | TRBJ2-7 | TRBV11-2 | -